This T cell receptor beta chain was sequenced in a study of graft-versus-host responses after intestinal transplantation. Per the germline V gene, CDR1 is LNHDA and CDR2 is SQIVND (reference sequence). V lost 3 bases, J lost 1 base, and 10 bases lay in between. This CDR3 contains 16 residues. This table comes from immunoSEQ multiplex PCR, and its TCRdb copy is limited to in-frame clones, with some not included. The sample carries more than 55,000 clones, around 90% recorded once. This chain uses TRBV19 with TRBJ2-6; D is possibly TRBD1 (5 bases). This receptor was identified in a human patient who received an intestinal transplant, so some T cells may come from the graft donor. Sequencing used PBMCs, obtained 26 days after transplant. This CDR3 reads CASSIDAGSGANVLTF. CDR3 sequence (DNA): TGTGCCAGTAGTATCGACGCAGGGTCTGGGGCCAACGTCCTGACTTTC.